What follows are 25 T cell receptor beta chains derived from one specimen sequenced in a study of OX40 agonist ivuxolimab in advanced cancers. This table comes from immunoSEQ multiplex PCR, and its TCRdb copy is limited to in-frame clones, with some not included. This sample carries more than 65,000 clones, around 89% of them seen once, and the ten largest clones take around 0.5%. Sequencing used CD4+ or CD8+ T cells sorted from blood, obtained in a trial of the OX40 agonist ivuxolimab. The receptors stem from an adult with an advanced solid tumor such as melanoma, head and neck, liver or kidney cancer.

The chain couples TRBV9 to TRBJ1-2; no clear D gene. The CDR3 runs 12 residues. The germline V and J ends were trimmed by 2 bases and 8 bases, with 10 bases remaining between them. CDR1 and CDR2 (germline): SGDLS, YYNGEE. Written as DNA, the CDR3 is TGTGCCAGCAGCGTTGGGGATACCGGCTACACCTTC. This sequence encodes CASSVGDTGYTF.

The chain carries TRBV2 and TRBJ1-6; possible D gene TRBD1, 6 bases. With 5 bases removed from V and 10 bases from J, the gap between germline ends came to 18 bases. The CDR3 extends over 15 amino acids. Germline loops: CDR1 SNHLY, CDR2 FYNNEI. For the CDR3, the DNA is TGTGCCAGCAGTCTACAGGGACAATTTGACTCACCCCTCCACTTT. It specifies CASSLQGQFDSPLHF.

The V and J genes are TRBV6-6 and TRBJ1-4; possible D gene TRBD1, 5 bases. V was shortened by 6 bases and J by 10 bases, with 15 bases between the two germline ends. The CDR3 has 13 amino acids. The germline V gene encodes CDR1 MNHNY and CDR2 SVGAGI (reference sequence). CDR3 protein: CASRLGTGGKLFF. The DNA of the CDR3 is TGTGCCAGCAGATTAGGGACGGGAGGAAAACTGTTTTTT.

The V gene is TRBV18, the J gene TRBJ2-2; 9 bases line up with TRBD1. The CDR3 has 14 amino acids. V shed 6 bases, J shed 4 bases, and the junction held 3 bases outside the gene matches. Germline CDR1 reads KGHSH; CDR2 reads LQKENI. This CDR3 is CASSRTGATGELFF. In DNA form, the CDR3 reads TGTGCCAGCTCGCGGACAGGGGCCACCGGGGAGCTGTTTTTT.

Concerning this clone: At the DNA level, this CDR3 is encoded by other sequences in the same sample as well. This chain links TRBV29-1 with TRBJ2-2; D gene ambiguous. Trimming left V 5 bases short and J 2 bases short, with 3 bases between. The germline V gene encodes CDR1 SQVTM and CDR2 ANQGSEA. The CDR3 has 11 residues. The CDR3, as DNA: TGCAGCGTTACTAACACCGGGGAGCTGTTTTTT. The encoded protein is CSVTNTGELFF.

The chain is built from TRBV12-5 and TRBJ1-5; TRBD1 matches 8 bases. Germline trimming cut 3 bases from V and 5 bases from J; bases unmatched to any gene: 3. The germline V gene encodes CDR1 LGHNT and CDR2 FRNRAP. The CDR3 contains 14 residues. CDR3 in amino acids: CASGFAGQDQPQHF. CDR3 DNA sequence: TGTGCTAGTGGTTTCGCGGGACAGGATCAGCCCCAGCATTTT. Full variable domain (outside the CDR3, taken from reference TRBV12-5 and TRBJ1-5): DARVTQTPRHKVTEMGQEVTMRCQPILGHNTVFWYRQTMMQGLELLAYFRNRAPLDDSGMPKDRFSAEMPDATLATLKIQPSEPRDSAVYFCASGFAGQDQPQHFGDGTRLSIL.

The genes are TRBV5-1 and TRBJ1-3; possibly TRBD1 for D (6 bases). Germline CDR1 is SGHRS and CDR2 is YFSETQ. This CDR3 comprises 14 residues. V lost 4 bases and J 0 bases, leaving 8 bases between the germline ends. The chain's CDR3 is CASSQDSSGNTIYF. The CDR3 DNA is TGCGCCAGCAGCCAGGACAGCTCTGGAAACACCATATATTTT.

The chain joins TRBV19 to TRBJ2-6; D unresolved. CDR3 size: 16 residues. Trimming removed 5 bases at V and 0 bases at J, with 11 bases between. Germline V gene lookup returns CDR1 LNHDA and CDR2 SQIVND (reference sequence). This CDR3 is CASSFWAISGANVLTF. The CDR3 bases are TGTGCCAGTAGTTTTTGGGCAATCTCTGGGGCCAACGTCCTGACTTTC.

CDR3 residues: CASSNRNTIYF. As DNA, the CDR3 is TGTGCCAGCAGTAATAGAAACACCATATATTTT. The V and J genes are TRBV11-2 and TRBJ1-3, with D hard to call. The CDR3 has 11 residues. The germline V gene encodes CDR1 SGHAT and CDR2 FQNNGV. Deletions cut 6 bases from V and 5 bases from J, with 5 bases between. The complete variable domain, with remaining parts taken from reference TRBV11-2 and TRBJ1-3, reads EAGVAQSPRYKIIEKRQSVAFWCNPISGHATLYWYQQILGQGPKLLIQFQNNGVVDDSQLPKDRFSAERLKGVDSTLKIQPAKLEDSAVYLCASSNRNTIYFGEGSWLTVV.

V and J are TRBV5-4 and TRBJ2-5; D might be TRBD1 (5 bases). This CDR3 region has 15 residues. Trimming pared 0 bases from V and 1 base from J, leaving 10 bases between. Germline-derived CDR1 and CDR2 are SGHNT and YYREEE (reference sequence). In nucleotides, the CDR3 is TGTGCCAGCAGCTTGGCGGCAGGGATCCAAGAGACCCAGTACTTC. Translation gives CASSLAAGIQETQYF.

This chain connects TRBV6-1 to TRBJ2-5; perhaps TRBD1 as D (6 bases). V lost 7 bases to trimming and J lost 4 bases, with 16 bases between them. The germline gives CDR1 MNHNS, CDR2 SASEGT. The CDR3 covers 14 residues. CDR3 DNA: TGTGCCAGCACACAGGGTGGGGCGAGAGAGACCCAGTACTTC. Translation: CASTQGGARETQYF.

The chain is built from TRBV11-2 and TRBJ2-1, with 9 nucleotides matching TRBD1. CDR3 length: 15 residues. Germline assignment: CDR1 SGHAT and CDR2 FQNNGV. The junction had 3 bases not matched to a gene; V was cut back by 5 bases and J by 1 base. The CDR3 bases are TGTGCCAGCAGCGGCGGGACAGGGTCCTACAATGAGCAGTTCTTC. Its translation: CASSGGTGSYNEQFF.

The rearrangement uses TRBV19 and TRBJ1-3, with 7 bases identical to TRBD1. The ends lost 5 bases at V and 4 bases at J; junction bases unmatched: 5. The CDR3 contains 14 residues. Germline V gene data show CDR1 as LNHDA and CDR2 as SQIVND (reference sequence). CDR3: CASSLQGRGNTIYF. In DNA form, the CDR3 reads TGTGCCAGTAGTCTACAGGGGAGAGGAAACACCATATATTTT.

This clone has only a few counts. V usage is TRBV19 and J usage is TRBJ1-6; maybe TRBD1 (5 bases). Germline CDR1 is LNHDA and CDR2 is SQIVND (reference sequence). The ends were cut back, 6 bases at V and 14 bases at J, with 14 bases in the middle. This CDR3 has 12 residues. The CDR3 DNA reads TGTGCCAGTAGCCCAGGGCTGGGGGCCCTCCACTTT. Amino acid sequence: CASSPGLGALHF.

The rearrangement joins TRBV7-9 to TRBJ2-3; D is ambiguous. Germline V lookup: CDR1 SEHNR, CDR2 FQNEAQ (reference sequence). CDR3 length: 15 amino acids. The germline V and J ends were trimmed by 5 bases and 7 bases, with 19 bases remaining between them. This CDR3 is CASSPIGRPENTQYF. The CDR3 region has the DNA TGTGCCAGCAGCCCAATTGGAAGACCGGAGAATACGCAGTATTTT. The full variable domain, its missing parts supplied by reference TRBV7-9 and TRBJ2-3, is DTGVSQNPRHKITKRGQNVTFRCDPISEHNRLYWYRQTLGQGPEFLTYFQNEAQLEKSRLLSDRFSAERPKGSFSTLEIQRTEQGDSAMYLCASSPIGRPENTQYFGPGTRLTVL.

The chain joins TRBV28 to TRBJ2-3; 11 bases match TRBD2. V was clipped by 6 bases and J by 4 bases; unmatched bases: 6. The CDR3 totals 15 residues. The germline CDR1 and CDR2 sequences are MDHEN and SYDVKM. Written as DNA, the CDR3 is TGTGCCAGCAGACTTCTAGCGGGGGGACCAGATACGCAGTATTTT. It is translated as CASRLLAGGPDTQYF.

J is TRBJ2-3 and V is TRBV11-2; D gene ambiguous. The CDR3 has 13 residues. Trimming cost V 4 bases and J 1 base, with 6 bases left between them. Germline assignment: CDR1 SGHAT and CDR2 FQNNGV. The CDR3 loop reads CASSWTGTDTQYF. The CDR3 DNA sequence: TGTGCCAGCAGCTGGACCGGCACAGATACGCAGTATTTT.

The V and J genes are TRBV18 and TRBJ1-3; D ambiguous. The ends were cut back, 2 bases at V and 4 bases at J, with 12 bases in the middle. The CDR3 extends over 15 amino acids. Germline lookup yields CDR1 KGHSH and CDR2 LQKENI. The CDR3 DNA is TGTGCCAGCTCACCAAATACGGGTTCAGGAAACACCATATATTTT. Translating it yields CASSPNTGSGNTIYF.

V and J are TRBV5-1 and TRBJ1-1, with D possibly TRBD1 on 5 matching bases. The V gene's germline CDR1 is SGHRS and CDR2 YFSETQ. The CDR3 has 13 amino acids. The ends were cut back, 1 base at V and 5 bases at J, with 9 bases in the middle. As DNA, the CDR3 is TGCGCCAGCAGCTTGAACGAGGGGACTGAAGCTTTCTTT. This codes for CASSLNEGTEAFF.

V is TRBV2 and J is TRBJ2-2; weak D call: TRBD2 (6 bases). The ends were cut back, 7 bases at V and 4 bases at J, with 13 bases in the middle. CDR1 and CDR2 (germline): SNHLY, FYNNEI. CDR3 length equals 14 residues. CDR3 residues: CASKPSEFTGELFF. CDR3 coding DNA: TGTGCCAGCAAGCCTAGCGAGTTCACCGGGGAGCTGTTTTTT.

The rearrangement joins TRBV7-9 to TRBJ1-2; D is possibly TRBD1 (6 bases). The CDR3 is 18 residues long. V lost 1 base and J 0 bases, leaving 18 bases between the germline ends. CDR1 SEHNR and CDR2 FQNEAQ come from the germline V gene (reference sequence). The CDR3 loop reads CASSLVGGRPSTNYGYTF. In DNA form, the CDR3 reads TGTGCCAGCAGCTTAGTAGGGGGTCGACCTTCGACTAACTATGGCTACACCTTC.

This sequence joins TRBV28 and TRBJ2-2; D is perhaps TRBD1 or TRBD2 (5 bases each). The germline gives CDR1 MDHEN, CDR2 SYDVKM. V lost 7 bases to trimming and J lost 7 bases, with 13 bases between them. The CDR3 runs to 13 residues. Here the CDR3 DNA reads TGTGCCAGCACCCCCTGGGGGAACGGGGAGCTGTTTTTT. Its translation is CASTPWGNGELFF.

The chain couples TRBV5-1 to TRBJ2-3; 8 positions match TRBD1. Germline values: CDR1 SGHRS, CDR2 YFSETQ. CDR3 size: 20 residues. V lost 1 base to trimming and J lost 1 base; unmatched junction nucleotides: 17. The CDR3 here is CASSLPRRTGQEQGTDTQYF. CDR3 in DNA: TGCGCCAGCAGCTTGCCCCGTAGGACAGGGCAGGAACAAGGCACAGATACGCAGTATTTT.

This clone turned up a few times. The gene calls are TRBV5-1 and TRBJ2-5; 15 bases are shared with TRBD2. The CDR3 spans 17 residues. Germline CDR1 is SGHRS and CDR2 is YFSETQ. With 0 bases clipped from V and 2 bases from J, the junction kept 2 bases outside the gene matches. The CDR3 loop is CASSLAGTSGGQETQYF. The CDR3 region has the DNA TGCGCCAGCAGCTTGGCCGGGACTAGCGGGGGGCAAGAGACCCAGTACTTC.

V usage is TRBV2 and J usage is TRBJ2-7; 7 nucleotides agree with TRBD1. This CDR3 spans 13 amino acids. The V and J ends lost 8 bases and 4 bases, in that order; junction bases with no gene match: 8. Germline lookup yields CDR1 SNHLY and CDR2 FYNNEI. DNA of the CDR3: TGTGCCAGCGGAGACAGGGTGGTGTACGAGCAGTACTTC. Its protein product is CASGDRVVYEQYF.